This TCR beta chain was captured in a study of T cells in localized non-small cell lung cancer. The J segment lost 3 bases and the V segment lost 0 bases, leaving 9 bases of the junction unmatched. Germline loops: CDR1 SGDLS, CDR2 YYNGEE. The CDR3 sequence is 17 residues long. Sequenced by immunoSEQ multiplex PCR; TCRdb stores in-frame clones only, minus some. The table includes 45,000 to 60,000 clones, approximately 90% detected once. The V call is TRBV9, the J call TRBJ2-1, with 7 bases that match TRBD1. This clonotype originated in a man between 40 and 70 years old with stage II lung adenocarcinoma. The source material was PBMCs, sampled before any cancer treatment. CDR3 sequence: CASSVDPGTAYYNEQFF. The CDR3 nucleotides read TGTGCCAGCAGCGTAGACCCCGGGACAGCATACTACAATGAGCAGTTCTTC.